The rows below give T cell receptor beta chains drawn from one sample of a study of T cells in Graves' hyperthyroidism and ophthalmopathy. A single record per CDR3 protein comes from TCRdb applying MiXCR to the multiplex PCR reads. The sample lists approximately 600,000 distinct CDR3 sequences, around 20% occurring once. Material for sequencing was blood. These TCRs come from a man aged 25 to 40 with Graves' ophthalmopathy. The CDR3 runs from the conserved cysteine through the conserved F or W. Clone size, where shown, is once, few, many, or a class for clones that have expanded.

v_gene: TRBV2; j_gene: TRBJ2-3; len: 14; abundance: many; CDR3aa: CASSEALFTDTQYF
v_gene: TRBV12-3/TRBV12-4; j_gene: TRBJ2-7; len: 12; abundance: many; CDR3aa: CASSYNSYEQYF
v_gene: TRBV28; j_gene: TRBJ2-7; len: 15; abundance: NA; CDR3aa: CASSPYLAGAYEQYF
v_gene: TRBV20-1; j_gene: TRBJ2-1; len: 14; abundance: few; CDR3aa: CSAKPGTTAQEQFF
v_gene: TRBV27; j_gene: TRBJ2-2; len: 14; abundance: NA; CDR3aa: CASGSVRYTGELFF
v_gene: TRBV7-2; j_gene: TRBJ1-4; len: 15; abundance: NA; CDR3aa: CASSTGFGTNEKLYF
v_gene: TRBV6-1; j_gene: TRBJ2-5; len: 14; abundance: few; CDR3aa: CASSPGTTNAAQYF
v_gene: TRBV28; j_gene: TRBJ2-7; len: 15; abundance: many; CDR3aa: CASSPEGTGTYEQYF
v_gene: TRBV6-1; j_gene: TRBJ2-7; len: 14; abundance: many; CDR3aa: CASSGRGGTYEQYF
v_gene: TRBV27; j_gene: TRBJ2-3; len: 16; abundance: few; CDR3aa: CASSPIGTSGSSRQYF
v_gene: TRBV6-1; j_gene: TRBJ1-5; len: 13; abundance: many; CDR3aa: CASHQGYGQPQHF
v_gene: TRBV15; j_gene: TRBJ1-1; len: 13; abundance: few; CDR3aa: CATSRDLEEGAFF
v_gene: TRBV18; j_gene: TRBJ2-5; len: 16; abundance: many; CDR3aa: CASSPRQGGEIETQYF
v_gene: TRBV7-3; j_gene: TRBJ2-1; len: 15; abundance: NA; CDR3aa: CASSSSGDSYNEQFF
v_gene: TRBV20-1; j_gene: TRBJ1-5; len: 17; abundance: few; CDR3aa: CSARNRRTGGDNQPQHF
v_gene: TRBV20-1; j_gene: TRBJ2-2; len: 13; abundance: NA; CDR3aa: CSAQRETAGELFF
v_gene: TRBV18; j_gene: TRBJ2-1; len: 17; abundance: few; CDR3aa: CASSLATGTSAYNEQFF
v_gene: TRBV20-1; j_gene: TRBJ1-2; len: 12; abundance: NA; CDR3aa: CSARQGPDGYTF
v_gene: TRBV11-2; j_gene: TRBJ1-1; len: 14; abundance: many; CDR3aa: CASSFETGNTEAFF
v_gene: TRBV28; j_gene: TRBJ1-5; len: 14; abundance: NA; CDR3aa: CASSSDRDNQPQHF
v_gene: TRBV4-3; j_gene: TRBJ2-2; len: 14; abundance: few; CDR3aa: CASSQGAYTGELFF
v_gene: TRBV15; j_gene: TRBJ2-7; len: 15; abundance: once; CDR3aa: CATSRSGGTLYEQYF
v_gene: TRBV7-9; j_gene: TRBJ1-2; len: 15; abundance: NA; CDR3aa: CASRVSGSALYGYTF
v_gene: TRBV20-1; j_gene: TRBJ2-3; len: 11; abundance: NA; CDR3aa: CSARGGDTQYF
v_gene: TRBV14; j_gene: TRBJ2-1; len: 15; abundance: NA; CDR3aa: CASSQEMASGSEQFF
v_gene: TRBV11-1; j_gene: TRBJ2-2; len: 16; abundance: few; CDR3aa: CASSFPGQGTTGELFF
v_gene: TRBV4-1; j_gene: TRBJ2-6; len: 16; abundance: NA; CDR3aa: CASSQEDGSGANVLTF
v_gene: TRBV29-1; j_gene: TRBJ1-2; len: 13; abundance: NA; CDR3aa: CSVAPSTGDGYTF
v_gene: TRBV20-1; j_gene: TRBJ2-1; len: 15; abundance: NA; CDR3aa: CSARDPGTSVNEQFF
v_gene: TRBV28; j_gene: TRBJ1-5; len: 14; abundance: NA; CDR3aa: CASSLPLGNQPQHF
v_gene: TRBV3-1; j_gene: TRBJ2-7; len: 13; abundance: few; CDR3aa: CASSALAGVEQYF
v_gene: TRBV10-3; j_gene: TRBJ1-2; len: 15; abundance: NA; CDR3aa: CAISDRGQDSYGYTF
v_gene: TRBV30; j_gene: TRBJ1-1; len: 12; abundance: many; CDR3aa: CAWSAAAAQAFF
v_gene: TRBV20-1; j_gene: TRBJ2-4; len: 20; abundance: few; CDR3aa: CSARGRSGLAGVGSKNIQYF
v_gene: TRBV30; j_gene: TRBJ2-7; len: 14; abundance: NA; CDR3aa: CAYSTGQSSYEQYF
v_gene: TRBV5-1; j_gene: TRBJ2-7; len: 13; abundance: many; CDR3aa: CASSLNTNGEQYF
v_gene: TRBV29-1; j_gene: TRBJ2-7; len: 13; abundance: few; CDR3aa: CSVTPGGIYEQYF
v_gene: TRBV3-1; j_gene: TRBJ2-7; len: 14; abundance: many; CDR3aa: CASSQGSGSYEQYF